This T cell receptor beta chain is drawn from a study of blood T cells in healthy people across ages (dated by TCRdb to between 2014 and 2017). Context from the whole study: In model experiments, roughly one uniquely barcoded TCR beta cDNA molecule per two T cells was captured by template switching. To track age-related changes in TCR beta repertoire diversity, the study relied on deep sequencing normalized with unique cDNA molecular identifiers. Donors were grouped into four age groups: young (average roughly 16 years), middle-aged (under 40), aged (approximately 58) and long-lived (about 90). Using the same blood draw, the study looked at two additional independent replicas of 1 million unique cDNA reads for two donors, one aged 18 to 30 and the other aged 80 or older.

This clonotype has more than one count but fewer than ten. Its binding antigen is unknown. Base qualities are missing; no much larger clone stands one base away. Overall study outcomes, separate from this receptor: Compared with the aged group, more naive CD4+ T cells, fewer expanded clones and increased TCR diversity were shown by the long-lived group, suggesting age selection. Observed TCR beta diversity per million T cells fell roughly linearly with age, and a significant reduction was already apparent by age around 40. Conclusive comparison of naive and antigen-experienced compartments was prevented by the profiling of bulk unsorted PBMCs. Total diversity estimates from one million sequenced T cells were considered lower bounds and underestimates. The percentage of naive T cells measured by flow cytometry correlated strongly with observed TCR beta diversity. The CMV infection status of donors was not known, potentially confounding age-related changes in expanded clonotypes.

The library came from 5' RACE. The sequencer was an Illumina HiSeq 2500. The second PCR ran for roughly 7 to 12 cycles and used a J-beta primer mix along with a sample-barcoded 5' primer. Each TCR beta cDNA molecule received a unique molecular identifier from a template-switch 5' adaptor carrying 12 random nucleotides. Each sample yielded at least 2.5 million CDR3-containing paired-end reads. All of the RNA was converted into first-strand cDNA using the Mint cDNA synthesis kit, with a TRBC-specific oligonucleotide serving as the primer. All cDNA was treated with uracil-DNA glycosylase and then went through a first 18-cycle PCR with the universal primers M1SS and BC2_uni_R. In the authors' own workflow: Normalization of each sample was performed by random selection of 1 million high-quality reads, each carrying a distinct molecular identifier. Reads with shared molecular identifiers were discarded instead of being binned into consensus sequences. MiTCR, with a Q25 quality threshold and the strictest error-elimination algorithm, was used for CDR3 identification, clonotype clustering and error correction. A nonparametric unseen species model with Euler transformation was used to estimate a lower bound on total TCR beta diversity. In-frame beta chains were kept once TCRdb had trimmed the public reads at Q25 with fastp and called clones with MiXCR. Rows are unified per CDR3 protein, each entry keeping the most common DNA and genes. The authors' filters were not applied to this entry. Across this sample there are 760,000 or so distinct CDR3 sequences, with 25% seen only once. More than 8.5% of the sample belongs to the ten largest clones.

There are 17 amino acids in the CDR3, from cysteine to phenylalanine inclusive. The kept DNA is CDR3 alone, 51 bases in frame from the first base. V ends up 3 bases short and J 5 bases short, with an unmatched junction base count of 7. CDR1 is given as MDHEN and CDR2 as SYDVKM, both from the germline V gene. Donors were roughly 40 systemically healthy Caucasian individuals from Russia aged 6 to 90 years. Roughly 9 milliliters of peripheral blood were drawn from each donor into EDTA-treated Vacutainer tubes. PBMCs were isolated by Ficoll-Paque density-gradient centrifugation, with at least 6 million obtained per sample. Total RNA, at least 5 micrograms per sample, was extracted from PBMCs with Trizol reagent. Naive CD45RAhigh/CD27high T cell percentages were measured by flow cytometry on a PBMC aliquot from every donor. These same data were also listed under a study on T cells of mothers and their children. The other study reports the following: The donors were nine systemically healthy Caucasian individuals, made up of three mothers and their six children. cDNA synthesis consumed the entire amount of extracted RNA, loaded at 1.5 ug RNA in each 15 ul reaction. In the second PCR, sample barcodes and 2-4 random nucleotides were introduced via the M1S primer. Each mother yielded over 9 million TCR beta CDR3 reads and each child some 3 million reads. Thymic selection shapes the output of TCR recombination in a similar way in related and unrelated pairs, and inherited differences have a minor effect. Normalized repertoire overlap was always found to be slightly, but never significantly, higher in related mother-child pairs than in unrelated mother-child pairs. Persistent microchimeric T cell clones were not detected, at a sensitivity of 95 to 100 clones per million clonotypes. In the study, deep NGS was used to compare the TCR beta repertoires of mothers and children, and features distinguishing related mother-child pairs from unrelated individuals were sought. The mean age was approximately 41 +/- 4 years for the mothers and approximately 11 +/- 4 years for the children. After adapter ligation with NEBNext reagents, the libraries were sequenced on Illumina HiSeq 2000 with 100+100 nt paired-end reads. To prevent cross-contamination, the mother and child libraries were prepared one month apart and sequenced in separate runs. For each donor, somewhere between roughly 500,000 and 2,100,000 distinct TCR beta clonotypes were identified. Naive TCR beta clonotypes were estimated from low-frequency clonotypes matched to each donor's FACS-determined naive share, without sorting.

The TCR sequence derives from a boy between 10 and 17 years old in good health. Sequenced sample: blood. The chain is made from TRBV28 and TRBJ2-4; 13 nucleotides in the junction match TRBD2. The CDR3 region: CASSFPGLAGEENIQYF. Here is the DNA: TGTGCCAGCAGTTTCCCCGGACTAGCGGGAGAGGAAAACATTCAGTACTTC. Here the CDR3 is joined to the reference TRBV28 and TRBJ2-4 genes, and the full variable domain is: DVKVTQSSRYLVKRTGEKVFLECVQDMDHENMFWYRQDPGLGLRLIYFSYDVKMKEKGDIPEGYSVSREKKERFSLILESASTNQTSMYLCASSFPGLAGEENIQYFGAGTRLSVL.